Described below is a single T cell receptor beta chain sequence and its context. Authors' data handling: As immunoSEQ supplied junction-only sequences (without quality scores), filtering differed. Measured with immunoSEQ multiplex PCR; TCRdb has only the in-frame clones, and not every one. The V and J calls and clone size are taken from that table; D and trimming were inferred from the DNA. The sample shows over a million clones, more than 65% of them seen only once. Germline lookup yields CDR1 MNHNY and CDR2 SVGAGI (reference sequence). The CDR3 consists of 11 residues. V lost 6 bases to trimming and J lost 16 bases; unmatched junction nucleotides: 4. These data originate in a study of shared clonotypes between healthy human individuals.

The sequence was obtained from a man in his late teens or twenties in good health. Source material: memory CD4+ T cells sorted from blood. Subset described: CD45RA-negative fraction. V and J are TRBV6-6 and TRBJ2-1; 12 nucleotides line up with TRBD2. The CDR3 protein is CASSGLAGPFF. CDR3 bases: TGTGCCAGCAGCGGACTAGCGGGGCCTTTCTTC.